This entry features one TCR beta chain sequence. Its antigen remains unknown. This entry comes from a study of blood T cells in healthy people across ages. Study details: There was about one barcoded beta molecule captured by template switching per two T cells. General study points: Percentage of naive T cells showed a strong correlation with TCR beta diversity.

A J-beta primer mix and a sample-barcoded 5' primer were used in a second PCR of about 6 to 12 cycles. TCRdb re-called the 5' RACE reads through MiXCR, storing one row per CDR3 protein. The data show about 640,000 distinct CDR3 sequences, under 70% seen once. After removal of 3 bases from V and 2 bases from J, the junction contained 12 bases not matched to a gene. Germline CDR1 is SGHRS and CDR2 is YFSETQ. This CDR3 comprises 18 residues. The material sequenced was blood. This chain uses TRBV5-1 with TRBJ1-4; 8 bases match TRBD1. The sequence was obtained from a man aged 60 to 75 in good health. CDR3: CASSSRGLGVSTNEKLFF. CDR3 coding DNA: TGCGCCAGCAGCTCCAGGGGGCTTGGTGTGTCGACTAATGAAAAACTGTTTTTT.